One sample yielded the 26 T cell receptor beta chains listed below, sequenced in a study of blood T cell repertoires in COVID-19. Measured with immunoSEQ multiplex PCR; TCRdb has only the in-frame clones, and not every one. The table includes 110,000 to 150,000 clones, about four fifths detected once. Material for sequencing was peripheral blood. The receptors originated from a human donor in a cohort sampled during active COVID-19.

This clone was found once. The chain has TRBV4-3 and TRBJ2-7; 9 nucleotides line up with TRBD1. Germline trimming cut 3 bases from V and 2 bases from J; bases unmatched to any gene: 8. The CDR3 totals 16 residues. CDR1 is LGHNA and CDR2 is YSLEER in the germline V gene. CDR3 DNA sequence: TGCGCCAGCAGCCATCTACCGGGACAGGGTCCCTACGAGCAGTACTTC. Amino acid sequence: CASSHLPGQGPYEQYF.

J is TRBJ2-1 and V is TRBV5-6, with TRBD2 identical over 10 bases. The CDR3 length is 17 residues. The V and J ends lost 5 bases and 7 bases, in that order; junction bases with no gene match: 15. CDR1 SGHDT and CDR2 YYEEEE come from the germline V gene. CDR3 residues: CASSWDPVSGRANEQFF. For the CDR3, the DNA is TGTGCCAGCAGTTGGGACCCCGTGAGCGGGAGGGCAAATGAGCAGTTCTTC.

The chain couples TRBV5-4 to TRBJ2-7; 12 nucleotides align to TRBD2. The CDR3 has 16 residues. V lost 3 bases and J lost 4; bases outside the gene matches: 8. CDR1 and CDR2 (germline): SGHNT, YYREEE (reference sequence). CDR3 region: CASSSLAGGPDYEQYF. The CDR3 region has the DNA TGTGCCAGCAGCTCTCTAGCGGGAGGGCCGGATTACGAGCAGTACTTC.

The rearrangement uses TRBV19 and TRBJ2-7; 9 positions match TRBD1. This CDR3 spans 13 amino acids. CDR1 is LNHDA, CDR2 SQIVND, per germline (reference sequence). Unmatched junction bases numbered 4, after V lost 5 bases and J lost 5 bases. The CDR3 region has the DNA TGTGCCAGTAGTCTTCGGGACAGGGACGAGCAGTACTTC. This gives the protein CASSLRDRDEQYF. The full variable domain, completed using reference TRBV19 and TRBJ2-7, is DGGITQSPKYLFRKEGQNVTLSCEQNLNHDAMYWYRQDPGQGLRLIYYSQIVNDFQKGDIAEGYSVSREKKESFPLTVTSAQKNPTAFYLCASSLRDRDEQYFGPGTRLTVT.

This clone was seen a handful of times. This sequence joins TRBV7-2 and TRBJ1-2; 7 bases map to TRBD1. CDR1 is SGHTA and CDR2 is FQGNSA in the germline V gene. This CDR3 region has 16 residues. V shed 5 bases and J 5 bases; nucleotides not matched to a gene: 14. CDR3 bases: TGTGCCAGCAGCCCCTCTACACCGGACAGGCCTTATGGCTACACCTTC. It encodes CASSPSTPDRPYGYTF.

This chain connects TRBV4-3 to TRBJ2-2; D might be TRBD2 (5 bases). Trimming shortened V by 1 base and J by 5 bases, and 11 bases separated the two germline ends. Germline V CDR1 and CDR2: LGHNA, YSLEER. The CDR3 runs to 15 residues. This chain's CDR3 is CASSQGRVGTGELFF. The CDR3 DNA sequence: TGCGCCAGCAGCCAAGGGCGGGTCGGGACCGGGGAGCTGTTTTTT.

The genes are TRBV4-3 and TRBJ2-2; the match to TRBD2 covers 9 bases. V was pared by 0 bases and J by 7 bases, with 9 bases of the junction left unmatched. Germline V gives CDR1 LGHNA, CDR2 YSLEER. The CDR3 is made up of 17 amino acids. The CDR3 protein is CASSQDIKREVGGELFF. CDR3 DNA: TGCGCCAGCAGCCAAGATATAAAGCGGGAGGTAGGCGGGGAGCTGTTTTTT.

The rearrangement joins TRBV11-2 to TRBJ2-5, with TRBD1 matching over 7 bases. This CDR3 spans 14 amino acids. From germline, CDR1 is SGHAT and CDR2 FQNNGV. After removal of 5 bases from V and 5 bases from J, the junction contained 8 bases not matched to a gene. CDR3 residues: CASSLGTVRETQYF. The CDR3 DNA sequence: TGTGCCAGCAGCCTCGGGACAGTTCGGGAGACCCAGTACTTC.

This sequence joins TRBV9 and TRBJ2-7, with 8 bases matching TRBD2. Germline V CDR1 and CDR2: SGDLS, YYNGEE. With V trimmed by 4 bases and J by 4 bases, 10 bases remained unmatched. The CDR3 contains 15 residues. The DNA for the CDR3 is TGTGCCAGCAGCACCAGCGGGAGAGGGGAATACGAGCAGTACTTC. Translation gives CASSTSGRGEYEQYF.

The rearrangement uses TRBV11-2 and TRBJ2-7, with 7 nucleotides matching TRBD2. The CDR3 covers 15 residues. J lost 4 bases, V lost 3 bases, and 9 bases had no gene match. Germline assignment: CDR1 SGHAT and CDR2 FQNNGV. The CDR3: CASSLALAREYEQYF. CDR3 in DNA: TGTGCCAGCAGCTTGGCCTTGGCGCGGGAGTACGAGCAGTACTTC.

This chain uses TRBV5-5 with TRBJ1-1; unclear D gene. Trimming took 0 bases from V and 0 from J, leaving 15 bases between them. Germline V gives CDR1 SGHKS, CDR2 YYEKEE (reference sequence). There are 17 residues in the CDR3. CDR3 sequence reads: CASSLGGTDFLNTEAFF. The CDR3 DNA reads as TGTGCCAGCAGCTTGGGTGGAACTGACTTCTTGAACACTGAAGCTTTCTTT.

The rearrangement joins TRBV6-5 to TRBJ1-1; D perhaps matches TRBD1 (6 bases). CDR1 and CDR2 (germline): MNHEY, SVGAGI. The CDR3 has 12 residues. V lost 4 bases and J lost 5, with 8 bases in between. CDR3 in DNA: TGTGCCAGCAGTTCAGGGGTGACTGAAGCTTTCTTT. It yields the protein CASSSGVTEAFF.

The chain employs TRBV6-2 or TRBV6-3 and TRBJ1-2; 8 nucleotides line up with TRBD1. V trimming: 2 bases; J trimming: 2 bases; junction bases outside the gene matches: 10. CDR1 is MNHEY and CDR2 is SVGEGT in the germline V gene. The CDR3 totals 17 residues. CDR3 coding DNA: TGTGCCAGCAGTTACATCTTTCGGCAGGGGGCAAACTATGGCTACACCTTC. Residues: CASSYIFRQGANYGYTF.

This clone was seen only once. The chain is built from TRBV18 and TRBJ2-1; 15 bases map to TRBD2. Germline CDR1 reads KGHSH; CDR2 reads LQKENI. J gave up 7 bases and V 2 bases, and 0 bases lay outside the gene matches. This CDR3 has 15 residues. The CDR3 is CASSPGLAGGNEQFF. In DNA, the CDR3 is TGTGCCAGCTCACCAGGACTAGCGGGAGGGAATGAGCAGTTCTTC.

The chain uses TRBV28 and TRBJ1-2, with a weak D call TRBD1 (6 bases). Germline CDR1 reads MDHEN; CDR2 reads SYDVKM. CDR3 length: 13 amino acids. V was shortened by 8 bases and J by 4 bases, with 14 bases between the two germline ends. CDR3 in DNA: TGTGCCAGCTCACAGGGACTAATCTATGGCTACACCTTC. It encodes CASSQGLIYGYTF.

The chain couples TRBV4-1 to TRBJ1-2, with TRBD1 identical over 8 bases. The ends lost 2 bases at V and 9 bases at J; junction bases unmatched: 11. The CDR3 length is 15 residues. Germline values: CDR1 MGHRA, CDR2 YSYEKL. Here the CDR3 reads CASSQMTGAMQSYTF. The DNA of the CDR3 is TGCGCCAGCAGCCAAATGACAGGGGCCATGCAAAGCTACACCTTC.

This chain joins TRBV18 and TRBJ2-7, with 8 positions matching TRBD2. The J segment lost 3 bases and the V segment lost 6 bases, leaving 4 bases of the junction unmatched. The CDR3 contains 13 residues. Germline values: CDR1 KGHSH, CDR2 LQKENI. The CDR3 DNA reads TGTGCCAGCTCGTCGACTAGCGACTACGAGCAGTACTTC. This gives the protein CASSSTSDYEQYF.

This clone was detected only once. The rearrangement uses TRBV7-8 and TRBJ2-5; possible D gene TRBD2, 5 bases. Trimming pared 5 bases from V and 0 bases from J, leaving 10 bases between. This CDR3 comprises 14 residues. From germline, CDR1 is SGHVS and CDR2 FQNEAQ. The CDR3 DNA is TGTGCCAGCAGCCAACGACTAAACCAAGAGACCCAGTACTTC. Amino acids: CASSQRLNQETQYF.

The chain combines TRBV3-1 (or the pseudogene TRBV3-2) with TRBJ1-1; D call uncertain. The CDR3 is 12 amino acids. Trimming took off 8 bases at V and 1 base at J, with 8 bases between the two ends. CDR1 and CDR2 (germline): LGHDT, YNNKEL (reference sequence). CDR3 in amino acids: CASARQNTEAFF. CDR3 sequence (DNA): TGTGCCAGCGCCCGACAGAACACTGAAGCTTTCTTT.

The chain links TRBV7-9 to TRBJ1-3, with D hard to call. Between the trimmed V and J ends, which lost 6 bases and 4 bases, there was a span of 13 bases. Germline assignment: CDR1 SEHNR and CDR2 FQNEAQ (reference sequence). The CDR3 loop spans 14 amino acids. CDR3 sequence: CASSHTEGGNTIYF. The DNA for the CDR3 is TGTGCCAGCAGTCATACTGAGGGCGGAAACACCATATATTTT.

This rearrangement joins TRBV19 to TRBJ2-7; tentative D call: TRBD1 (6 bases). Trimming pared 2 bases from V and 0 bases from J, leaving 20 bases between. Germline assignment: CDR1 LNHDA and CDR2 SQIVND (reference sequence). The CDR3 contains 18 residues. The CDR3, as DNA: TGTGCCAGTAGTATAAAGGGACACCGAGCGACGAGCTCCTACGAGCAGTACTTC. This codes for CASSIKGHRATSSYEQYF. The entire variable domain, with the rest obtained from reference TRBV19 and TRBJ2-7, is as follows: DGGITQSPKYLFRKEGQNVTLSCEQNLNHDAMYWYRQDPGQGLRLIYYSQIVNDFQKGDIAEGYSVSREKKESFPLTVTSAQKNPTAFYLCASSIKGHRATSSYEQYFGPGTRLTVT.

The V gene is TRBV29-1, the J gene TRBJ2-7; 7 bases are a match to TRBD2. This CDR3 spans 14 amino acids. The V gene's germline CDR1 is SQVTM and CDR2 ANQGSEA. With 5 bases clipped from V and 0 bases from J, the junction kept 7 bases outside the gene matches. CDR3 sequence reads: CSVLGEGFSYEQYF. The CDR3 coding sequence is TGCAGCGTTTTGGGGGAGGGGTTCTCCTACGAGCAGTACTTC.

The V call is TRBV5-4, the J call TRBJ2-3, with a weak D call TRBD1 (6 bases). This CDR3 spans 16 amino acids. The V gene lost 3 bases and the J gene lost 2 bases, with 16 bases spanning the gap. Germline-derived CDR1 and CDR2 are SGHNT and YYREEE (reference sequence). Here the CDR3 reads CASSSAGAAATDTQYF. The CDR3 DNA sequence: TGTGCCAGCAGCTCCGCAGGGGCAGCCGCCACAGATACGCAGTATTTT.

The chain links TRBV7-8 to TRBJ2-7, with 11 positions matching TRBD2. CDR3 length: 15 residues. Germline CDR1 reads SGHVS; CDR2 reads FQNEAQ. Trimming removed 5 bases from V and 7 bases from J; junction bases left unmatched: 10. The CDR3 bases are TGTGCCAGCAGCGGACCGGGACTAGCGGCCCAGGAGCAGTACTTC. This codes for CASSGPGLAAQEQYF.

This chain connects TRBV28 to TRBJ2-5; D uncertain. Trimming pared 8 bases from V and 1 base from J, leaving 8 bases between. CDR1 and CDR2 (germline): MDHEN, SYDVKM. The CDR3 has 12 residues. As DNA, the CDR3 is TGTGCCAGCGGCAGTATCCAAGAGACCCAGTACTTC. It encodes CASGSIQETQYF.

This clone showed up just a few times. The chain is built from TRBV7-9 and TRBJ2-6; D gene uncertain. V was trimmed by 3 bases and J by 0 bases, leaving 9 bases between them. The CDR3 runs 16 residues. The germline V gene has CDR1 SEHNR and CDR2 FQNEAQ (reference sequence). CDR3 region: CASSFRAISGANVLTF. For the CDR3, the DNA is TGTGCCAGCAGCTTTCGCGCGATCTCTGGGGCCAACGTCCTGACTTTC.